This T cell receptor (beta chain) was observed in a study of shared clonotypes between healthy human individuals. This clone showed up just a few times. Genomic DNA belonging to each subset was distributed in equal measure over several immunoSEQ plates. Unsorted PBMC samples were amplified in replicate PCRs containing roughly 0.3 ug DNA, 25,000 to 35,000 T cell genomes. Sequencing on ten immunoSEQ deep assay plates was performed for unsorted PBMC DNA. As processed by the authors: ImmunoSEQ gave junction-only sequences without quality scores, so filtering differed. TCRdb keeps only in-frame clones here, not all; method: immunoSEQ multiplex PCR. The V and J calls and clone size were taken over from that table, and D and trimming were inferred from the DNA. The sample lists roughly 480,000 clones; roughly 85% were seen once. The germline V gene has CDR1 SGHAT and CDR2 FQNNGV. The junction had 5 bases not matched to a gene; V was cut back by 1 base and J by 0 bases. This CDR3 is built from 17 residues.

The receptor was isolated from a woman aged 40 to 50 in good health. Some clones in this sample may be carry-over from other donors' samples. Sequencing was performed on PBMCs. V gene TRBV11-2 combines with J gene TRBJ2-7; 11 bases line up with TRBD2. CDR3 DNA: TGTGCCAGCAGCTTAGGTAGCGGGAGGGCCGCCTCCTACGAGCAGTACTTC. Protein: CASSLGSGRAASYEQYF. Combining the CDR3 with reference TRBV11-2 and TRBJ2-7 gives the whole variable domain EAGVAQSPRYKIIEKRQSVAFWCNPISGHATLYWYQQILGQGPKLLIQFQNNGVVDDSQLPKDRFSAERLKGVDSTLKIQPAKLEDSAVYLCASSLGSGRAASYEQYFGPGTRLTVT.